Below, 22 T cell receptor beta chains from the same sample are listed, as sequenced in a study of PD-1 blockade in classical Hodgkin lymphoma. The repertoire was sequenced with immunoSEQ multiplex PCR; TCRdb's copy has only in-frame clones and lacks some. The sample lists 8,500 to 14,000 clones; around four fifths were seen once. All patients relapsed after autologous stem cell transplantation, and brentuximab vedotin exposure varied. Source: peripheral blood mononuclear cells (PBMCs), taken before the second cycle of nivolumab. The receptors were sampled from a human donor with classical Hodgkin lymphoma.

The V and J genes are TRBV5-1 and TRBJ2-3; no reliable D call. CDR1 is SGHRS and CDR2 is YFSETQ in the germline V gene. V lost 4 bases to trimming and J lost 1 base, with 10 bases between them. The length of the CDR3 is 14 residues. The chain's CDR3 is CASSDVYRTDTQYF. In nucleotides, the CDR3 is TGCGCCAGCAGCGACGTCTACCGCACAGATACGCAGTATTTT. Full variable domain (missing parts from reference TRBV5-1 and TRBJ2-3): KAGVTQTPRYLIKTRGQQVTLSCSPISGHRSVSWYQQTPGQGLQFLFEYFSETQRNKGNFPGRFSGRQFSNSRSEMNVSTLELGDSALYLCASSDVYRTDTQYFGPGTRLTVL.

CDR3 region: CASSGDRYTGELFF. The CDR3 region has the DNA TGTGCCAGCAGTGGGGACAGATACACCGGGGAGCTGTTTTTT. The V and J genes are TRBV25-1 and TRBJ2-2; 7 positions match TRBD1. This CDR3 is built from 14 residues. After removal of 4 bases from V and 3 bases from J, the junction contained 2 bases not matched to a gene. Germline CDR1 reads MGHDK; CDR2 reads SYGVNS.

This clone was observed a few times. CDR3 residues: CASSSLRSGTNTGELFF. CDR3 coding DNA: TGTGCCAGCAGCTCCCTTCGTTCTGGTACGAACACCGGGGAGCTGTTTTTT. V is TRBV7-9 and J is TRBJ2-2; D gene unclear. The germline CDR1 and CDR2 sequences are SEHNR and FQNEAQ (reference sequence). Trimming took off 4 bases at V and 0 bases at J, with 15 bases between the two ends. The CDR3 extends over 17 amino acids.

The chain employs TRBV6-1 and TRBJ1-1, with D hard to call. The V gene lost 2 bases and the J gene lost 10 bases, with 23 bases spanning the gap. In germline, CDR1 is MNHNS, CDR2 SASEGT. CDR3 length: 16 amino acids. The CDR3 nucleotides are TGTGCCAGCAGTGAATGGAATGTGGGGTCTAACATTGGAGCTTTCTTT. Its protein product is CASSEWNVGSNIGAFF.

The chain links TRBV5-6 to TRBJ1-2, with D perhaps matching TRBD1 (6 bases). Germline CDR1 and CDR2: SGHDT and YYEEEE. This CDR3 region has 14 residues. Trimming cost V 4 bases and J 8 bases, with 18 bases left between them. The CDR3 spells CASSTTHRVWGYTF. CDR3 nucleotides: TGTGCCAGCAGCACCACTCACAGGGTATGGGGCTACACCTTC. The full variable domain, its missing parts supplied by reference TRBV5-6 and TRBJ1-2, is DAGVTQSPTHLIKTRGQQVTLRCSPKSGHDTVSWYQQALGQGPQFIFQYYEEEERQRGNFPDRFSGHQFPNYSSELNVNALLLGDSALYLCASSTTHRVWGYTFGSGTRLTVV.

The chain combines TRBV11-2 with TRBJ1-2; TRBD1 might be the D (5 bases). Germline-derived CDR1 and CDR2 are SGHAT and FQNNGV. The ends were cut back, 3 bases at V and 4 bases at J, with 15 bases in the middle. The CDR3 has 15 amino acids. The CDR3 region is CASSFSGGGTYGYTF. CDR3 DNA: TGTGCCAGCAGCTTTAGCGGGGGGGGGACCTATGGCTACACCTTC.

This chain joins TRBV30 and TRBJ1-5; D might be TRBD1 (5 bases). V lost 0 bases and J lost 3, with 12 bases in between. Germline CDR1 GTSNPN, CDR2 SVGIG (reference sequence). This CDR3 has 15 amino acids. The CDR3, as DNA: TGTGCCTGGAGTGTAAGAGGGGACCCCAATCAGCCCCAGCATTTT. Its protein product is CAWSVRGDPNQPQHF.

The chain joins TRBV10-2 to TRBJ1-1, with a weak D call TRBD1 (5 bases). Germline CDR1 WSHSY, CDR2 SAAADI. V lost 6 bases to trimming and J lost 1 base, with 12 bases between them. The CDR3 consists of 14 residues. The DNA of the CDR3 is TGCGCCAGCAGGAAGGACATGAGGAACACTGAAGCTTTCTTT. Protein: CASRKDMRNTEAFF.

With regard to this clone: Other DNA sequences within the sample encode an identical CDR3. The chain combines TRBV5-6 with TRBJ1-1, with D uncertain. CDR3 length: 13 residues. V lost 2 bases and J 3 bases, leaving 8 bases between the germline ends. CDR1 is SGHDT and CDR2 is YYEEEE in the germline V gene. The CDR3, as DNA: TGTGCCAGCAGCTTAGAGGCGTACACTGAAGCTTTCTTT. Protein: CASSLEAYTEAFF. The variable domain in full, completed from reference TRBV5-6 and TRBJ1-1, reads DAGVTQSPTHLIKTRGQQVTLRCSPKSGHDTVSWYQQALGQGPQFIFQYYEEEERQRGNFPDRFSGHQFPNYSSELNVNALLLGDSALYLCASSLEAYTEAFFGQGTRLTVV.

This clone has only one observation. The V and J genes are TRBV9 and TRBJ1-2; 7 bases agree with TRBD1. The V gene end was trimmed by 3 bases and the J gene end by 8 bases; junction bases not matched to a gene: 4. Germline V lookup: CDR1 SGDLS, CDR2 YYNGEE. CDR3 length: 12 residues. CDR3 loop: CASSATGVGYTF. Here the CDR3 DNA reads TGTGCCAGCAGCGCCACAGGGGTCGGCTACACCTTC.

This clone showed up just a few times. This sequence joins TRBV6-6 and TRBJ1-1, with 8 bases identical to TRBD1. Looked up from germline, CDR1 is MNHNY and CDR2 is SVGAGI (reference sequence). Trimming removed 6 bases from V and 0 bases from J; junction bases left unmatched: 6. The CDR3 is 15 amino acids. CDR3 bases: TGTGCCAGCAGGGACAGGGCAACTATGAACACTGAAGCTTTCTTT. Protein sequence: CASRDRATMNTEAFF.

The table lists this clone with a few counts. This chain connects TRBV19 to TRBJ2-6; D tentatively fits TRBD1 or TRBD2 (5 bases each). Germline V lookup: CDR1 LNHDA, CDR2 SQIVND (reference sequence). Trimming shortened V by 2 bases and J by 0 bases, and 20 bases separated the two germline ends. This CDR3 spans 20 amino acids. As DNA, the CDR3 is TGTGCCAGTAGTATAATCGCTATCGGGGCCTTAACCTCTGGGGCCAACGTCCTGACTTTC. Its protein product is CASSIIAIGALTSGANVLTF.

In DNA, the CDR3 is TGTGCCAGCTCCGACACACAGAACACTGAAGCTTTCTTT. Protein sequence: CASSDTQNTEAFF. The V and J genes are TRBV18 and TRBJ1-1; D not resolved. This CDR3 contains 13 residues. Germline values: CDR1 KGHSH, CDR2 LQKENI. The V gene lost 6 bases and the J gene lost 1 base, with 9 bases spanning the gap.

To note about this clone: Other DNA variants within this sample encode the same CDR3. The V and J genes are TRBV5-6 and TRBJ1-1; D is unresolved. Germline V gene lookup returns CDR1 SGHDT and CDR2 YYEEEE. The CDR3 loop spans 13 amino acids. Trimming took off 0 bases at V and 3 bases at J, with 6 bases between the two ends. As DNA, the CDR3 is TGTGCCAGCAGCTTGGAGGCGTACACTGAAGCTTTCTTT. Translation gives CASSLEAYTEAFF.

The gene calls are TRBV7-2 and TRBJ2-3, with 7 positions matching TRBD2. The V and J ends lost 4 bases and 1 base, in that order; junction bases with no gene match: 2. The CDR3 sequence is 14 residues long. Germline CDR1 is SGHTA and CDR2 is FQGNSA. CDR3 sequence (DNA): TGTGCCAGCAGCTCTACTAGCGGCACAGATACGCAGTATTTT. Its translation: CASSSTSGTDTQYF.

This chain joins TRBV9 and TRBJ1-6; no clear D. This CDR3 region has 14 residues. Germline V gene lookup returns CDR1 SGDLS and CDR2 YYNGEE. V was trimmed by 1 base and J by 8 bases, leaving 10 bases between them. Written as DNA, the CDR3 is TGTGCCAGCAGCGTAACGGACGGCGATTCACCCCTCCACTTT. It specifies CASSVTDGDSPLHF.

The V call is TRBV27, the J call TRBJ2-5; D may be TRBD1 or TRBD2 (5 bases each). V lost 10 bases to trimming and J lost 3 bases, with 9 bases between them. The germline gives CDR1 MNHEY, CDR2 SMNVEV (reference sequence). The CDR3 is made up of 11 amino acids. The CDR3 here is CATGRKETQYF. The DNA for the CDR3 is TGTGCCACGGGGCGAAAAGAGACCCAGTACTTC.

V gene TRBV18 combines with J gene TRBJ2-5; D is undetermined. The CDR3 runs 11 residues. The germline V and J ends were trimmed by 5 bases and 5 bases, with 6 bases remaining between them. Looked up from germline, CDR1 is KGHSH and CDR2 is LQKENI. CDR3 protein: CASSGQETQYF. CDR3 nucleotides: TGTGCCAGCTCAGGGCAGGAGACCCAGTACTTC.

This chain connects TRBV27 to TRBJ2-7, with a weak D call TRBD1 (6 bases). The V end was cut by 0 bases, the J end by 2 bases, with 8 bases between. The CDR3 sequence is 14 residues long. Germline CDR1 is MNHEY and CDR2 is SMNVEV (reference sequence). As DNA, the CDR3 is TGTGCCAGCAGTTTATCCAGGGGCCCCTACGAGCAGTACTTC. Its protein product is CASSLSRGPYEQYF.

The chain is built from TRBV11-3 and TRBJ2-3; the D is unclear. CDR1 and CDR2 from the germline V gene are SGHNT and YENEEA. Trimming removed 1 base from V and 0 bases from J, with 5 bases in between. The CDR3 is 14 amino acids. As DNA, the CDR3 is TGTGCCAGCAGCTTAGGCGGTAGCACAGATACGCAGTATTTT. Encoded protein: CASSLGGSTDTQYF.

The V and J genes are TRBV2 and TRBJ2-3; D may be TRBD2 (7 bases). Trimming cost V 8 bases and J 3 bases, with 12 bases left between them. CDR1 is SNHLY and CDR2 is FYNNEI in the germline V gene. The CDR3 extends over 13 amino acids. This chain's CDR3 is CASGGARTDTQYF. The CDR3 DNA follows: TGTGCCAGCGGGGGGGCTCGAACAGATACGCAGTATTTT.

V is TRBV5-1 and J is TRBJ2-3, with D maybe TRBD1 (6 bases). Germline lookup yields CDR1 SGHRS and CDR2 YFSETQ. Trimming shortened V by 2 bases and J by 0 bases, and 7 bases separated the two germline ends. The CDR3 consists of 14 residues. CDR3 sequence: CASSFGQSTDTQYF. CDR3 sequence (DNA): TGCGCCAGCAGCTTTGGACAGAGCACAGATACGCAGTATTTT. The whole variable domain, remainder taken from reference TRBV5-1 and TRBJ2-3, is KAGVTQTPRYLIKTRGQQVTLSCSPISGHRSVSWYQQTPGQGLQFLFEYFSETQRNKGNFPGRFSGRQFSNSRSEMNVSTLELGDSALYLCASSFGQSTDTQYFGPGTRLTVL.